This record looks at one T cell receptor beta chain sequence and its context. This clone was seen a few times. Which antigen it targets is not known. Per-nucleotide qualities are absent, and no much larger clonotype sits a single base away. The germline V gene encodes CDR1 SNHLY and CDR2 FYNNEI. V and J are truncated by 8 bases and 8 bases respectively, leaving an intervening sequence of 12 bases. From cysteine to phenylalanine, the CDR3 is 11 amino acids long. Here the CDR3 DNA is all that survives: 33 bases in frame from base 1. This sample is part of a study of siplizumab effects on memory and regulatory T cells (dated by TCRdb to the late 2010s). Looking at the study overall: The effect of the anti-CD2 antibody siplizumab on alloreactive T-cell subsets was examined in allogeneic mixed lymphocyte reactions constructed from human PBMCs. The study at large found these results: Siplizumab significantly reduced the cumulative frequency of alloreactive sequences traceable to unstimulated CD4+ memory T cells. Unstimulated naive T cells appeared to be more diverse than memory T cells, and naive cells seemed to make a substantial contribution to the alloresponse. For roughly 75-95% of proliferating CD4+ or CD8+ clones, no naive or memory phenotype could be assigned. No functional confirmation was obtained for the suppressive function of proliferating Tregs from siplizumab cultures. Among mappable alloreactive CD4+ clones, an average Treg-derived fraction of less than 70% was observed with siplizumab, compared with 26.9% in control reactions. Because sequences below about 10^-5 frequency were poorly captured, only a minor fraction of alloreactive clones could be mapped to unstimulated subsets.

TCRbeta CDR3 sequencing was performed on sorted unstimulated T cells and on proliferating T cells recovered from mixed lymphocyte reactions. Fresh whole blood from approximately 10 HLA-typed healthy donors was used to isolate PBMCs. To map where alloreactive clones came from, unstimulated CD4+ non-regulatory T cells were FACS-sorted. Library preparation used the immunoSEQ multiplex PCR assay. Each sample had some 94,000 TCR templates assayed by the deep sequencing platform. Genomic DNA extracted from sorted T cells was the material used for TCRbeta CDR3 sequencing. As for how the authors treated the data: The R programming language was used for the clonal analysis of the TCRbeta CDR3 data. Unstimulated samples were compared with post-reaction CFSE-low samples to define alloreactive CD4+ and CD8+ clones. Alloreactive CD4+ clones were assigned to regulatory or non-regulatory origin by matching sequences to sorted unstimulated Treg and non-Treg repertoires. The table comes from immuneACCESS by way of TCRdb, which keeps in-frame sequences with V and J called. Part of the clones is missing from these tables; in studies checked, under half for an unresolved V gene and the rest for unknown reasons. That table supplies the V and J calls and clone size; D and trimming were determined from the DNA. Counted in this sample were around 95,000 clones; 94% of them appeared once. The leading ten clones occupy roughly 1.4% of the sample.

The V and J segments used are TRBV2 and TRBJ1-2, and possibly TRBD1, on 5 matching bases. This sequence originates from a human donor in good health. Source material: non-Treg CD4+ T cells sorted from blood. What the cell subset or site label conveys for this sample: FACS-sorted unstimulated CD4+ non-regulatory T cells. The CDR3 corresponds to CASGGGGGYTF. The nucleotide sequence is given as TGTGCCAGCGGCGGGGGTGGAGGCTACACCTTC.